These 7 T cell receptor beta chains were sequenced from one sample in a study of sequential checkpoint blockade in melanoma. Specified treatment: randomized to nivolumab then ipilimumab (arm A) or the reverse (arm B). Only in-frame clones appear in the TCRdb table, and some are missing; sequencing was by immunoSEQ multiplex PCR. The sample comprises under 7,000 clones, around 53% of which are singletons, and 35% to 50% rests with the top ten. The sequencing here drew on CD8+ T cells sorted from blood (inferred from file names), taken from a patient given nivolumab and ipilimumab in sequence. All receptors come from a human donor with melanoma.

The chain couples TRBV6-5 to TRBJ2-1, with D possibly matching TRBD2 (6 bases). The V end lost 5 bases, the J end lost 4 bases, and 12 bases lay between the germline ends. This CDR3 has 14 amino acids. Germline CDR1 and CDR2: MNHEY and SVGAGI. In DNA form, the CDR3 reads TGTGCCAGCAGTGTCCGGGAGAGTTACAATGAGCAGTTCTTC. It translates to CASSVRESYNEQFF.

This rearrangement joins TRBV7-9 to TRBJ2-5, with D possibly matching TRBD1 (6 bases). The CDR3 is 14 amino acids. Germline CDR1 reads SEHNR; CDR2 reads FQNEAQ (reference sequence). V gave up 1 base and J gave up 2 bases, with 8 bases separating them. The CDR3 sequence: CASSLDGQQETQYF. DNA of the CDR3: TGTGCCAGCAGCTTAGATGGACAGCAAGAGACCCAGTACTTC.

This clone appeared a few times. The chain carries TRBV10-3 and TRBJ2-7; D is possibly TRBD1 (5 bases). The CDR3 has 14 amino acids. V was clipped by 2 bases and J by 2 bases, with 10 bases between them. Germline V gives CDR1 ENHRY, CDR2 SYGVKD. This CDR3 is CAISELYRPYEQYF. The CDR3 DNA reads as TGTGCCATCAGTGAGCTGTACAGGCCCTACGAGCAGTACTTC.

The V and J genes are TRBV27 and TRBJ2-7; D remains unclear. V was shortened by 6 bases and J by 1 base, with 10 bases between the two germline ends. The CDR3 extends over 13 amino acids. Germline values: CDR1 MNHEY, CDR2 SMNVEV (reference sequence). The CDR3 loop reads CASRIGESYEQYF. The CDR3 region has the DNA TGTGCCAGCAGAATCGGAGAATCCTACGAGCAGTACTTC.

This chain links TRBV5-4 with TRBJ2-1; 8 nucleotides line up with TRBD2. V dropped 0 bases and J dropped 4; count of bases not matched to a gene: 12. Germline values: CDR1 SGHNT, CDR2 YYREEE (reference sequence). CDR3 size: 18 residues. The CDR3 protein is CASSLGSFAGGSYNEQFF. The CDR3 coding sequence is TGTGCCAGCAGCTTGGGTTCCTTTGCGGGAGGTTCTTACAATGAGCAGTTCTTC.

V usage is TRBV4-2 and J usage is TRBJ2-5; the match to TRBD1 covers 12 bases. Trimming took 4 bases from V and 6 from J; bases not matched to a gene: 3. This CDR3 comprises 14 residues. Germline lookup yields CDR1 LGHNA and CDR2 YNFKEQ. CDR3 in amino acids: CASSLGQGAKTQYF. CDR3 bases: TGTGCCAGCAGCCTGGGACAGGGGGCGAAGACCCAGTACTTC.

This clone was recorded only once. The chain uses TRBV11-3 and TRBJ2-2; D ambiguous. Trimming removed 4 bases from V and 2 bases from J, with 14 bases in between. CDR1 and CDR2 (germline): SGHNT, YENEEA. The CDR3 sequence is 16 residues long. CDR3 sequence reads: CASSSAFVSNTGELFF. The CDR3 DNA follows: TGTGCCAGCAGCTCCGCGTTCGTGAGTAACACCGGGGAGCTGTTTTTT.